This T cell receptor beta chain was recovered during a study of identical twins. This clonotype occurred a few times. Its antigen is unidentified. TCRdb redid the calling of the 5' RACE reads with MiXCR, one entry per CDR3 protein. The data show fewer than 500,000 distinct CDR3 sequences, with approximately 24% seen just once and 2.9% held by the top ten. Notes on the study in general: High-abundance cord blood beta clonotypes had fewer insertions; memory repertoires showed none.

V lost 0 bases, J lost 3 bases, and 0 bases stayed unmatched. Germline V gene lookup returns CDR1 SGHRS and CDR2 YFSETQ. CDR3 length: 14 residues. The sample also formed part of further work on T cells expressing NK-cell markers.

The chain carries TRBV5-1 and TRBJ2-5; 9 nucleotides line up with TRBD1. The sequence came from a woman aged 18-29 years in good health. The source material was CD4+ T cells sorted from blood. The CDR3 DNA follows: TGCGCCAGCAGCTTGGGGACAGGGGAAGAGACCCAGTACTTC. This codes for CASSLGTGEETQYF.